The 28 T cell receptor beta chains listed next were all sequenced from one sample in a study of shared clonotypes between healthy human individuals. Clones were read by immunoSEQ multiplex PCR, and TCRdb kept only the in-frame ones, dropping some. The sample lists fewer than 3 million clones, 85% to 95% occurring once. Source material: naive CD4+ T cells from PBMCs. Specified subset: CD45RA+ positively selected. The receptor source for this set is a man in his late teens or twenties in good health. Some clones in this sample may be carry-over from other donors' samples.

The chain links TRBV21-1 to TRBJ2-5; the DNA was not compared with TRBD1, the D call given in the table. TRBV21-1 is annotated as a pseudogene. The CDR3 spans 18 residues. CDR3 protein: CASSSYGRDRGFQETQYF. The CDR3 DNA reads TGTGCCAGCAGCAGTTATGGCCGGGACAGGGGGTTCCAAGAGACCCAGTACTTC.

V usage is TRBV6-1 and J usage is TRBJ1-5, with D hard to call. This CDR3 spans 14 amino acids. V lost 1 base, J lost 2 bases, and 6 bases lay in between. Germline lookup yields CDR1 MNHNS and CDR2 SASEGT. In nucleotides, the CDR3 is TGTGCCAGCAGTGAAGGACACGGCAATCAGCCCCAGCATTTT. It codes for CASSEGHGNQPQHF.

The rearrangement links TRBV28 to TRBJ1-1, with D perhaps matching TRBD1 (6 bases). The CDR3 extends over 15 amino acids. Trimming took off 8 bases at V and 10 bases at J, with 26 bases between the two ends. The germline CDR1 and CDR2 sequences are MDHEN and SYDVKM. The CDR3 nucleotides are TGTGCCAGCCCGAGAACAGGGCAAGCGAATCGCGGAGCTTTCTTT. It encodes CASPRTGQANRGAFF.

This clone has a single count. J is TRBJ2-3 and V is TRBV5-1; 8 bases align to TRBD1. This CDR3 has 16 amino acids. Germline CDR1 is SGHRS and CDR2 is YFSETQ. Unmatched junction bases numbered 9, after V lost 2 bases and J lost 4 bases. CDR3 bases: TGCGCCAGCAGCTTCCGGACAGGGATGGATGCAGATACGCAGTATTTT. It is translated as CASSFRTGMDADTQYF.

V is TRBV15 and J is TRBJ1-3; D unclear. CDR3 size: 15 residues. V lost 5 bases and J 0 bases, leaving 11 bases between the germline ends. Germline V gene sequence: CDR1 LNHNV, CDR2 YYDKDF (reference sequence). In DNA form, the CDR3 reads TGTGCCACCAGCCCATATCGGGGCTCTGGAAACACCATATATTTT. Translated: CATSPYRGSGNTIYF.

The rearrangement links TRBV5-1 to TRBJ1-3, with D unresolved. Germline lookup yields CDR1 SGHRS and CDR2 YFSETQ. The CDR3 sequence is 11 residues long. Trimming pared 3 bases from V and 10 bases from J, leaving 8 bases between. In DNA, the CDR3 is TGCGCCAGCAGCTCCCGGGATACCATATATTTT. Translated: CASSSRDTIYF.

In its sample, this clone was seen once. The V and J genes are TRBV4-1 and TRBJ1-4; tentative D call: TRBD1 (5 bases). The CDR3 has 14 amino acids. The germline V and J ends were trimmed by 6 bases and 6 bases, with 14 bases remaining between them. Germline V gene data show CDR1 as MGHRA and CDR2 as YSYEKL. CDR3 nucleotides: TGCGCCAGCAGGCAACCCGGGGCACATGAAAAACTGTTTTTT. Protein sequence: CASRQPGAHEKLFF.

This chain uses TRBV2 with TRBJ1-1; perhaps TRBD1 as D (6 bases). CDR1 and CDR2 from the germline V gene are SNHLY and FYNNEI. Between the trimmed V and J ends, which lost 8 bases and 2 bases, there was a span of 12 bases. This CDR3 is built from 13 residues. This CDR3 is CASFGQINTEAFF. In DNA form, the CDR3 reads TGTGCCAGCTTCGGACAGATAAACACTGAAGCTTTCTTT.

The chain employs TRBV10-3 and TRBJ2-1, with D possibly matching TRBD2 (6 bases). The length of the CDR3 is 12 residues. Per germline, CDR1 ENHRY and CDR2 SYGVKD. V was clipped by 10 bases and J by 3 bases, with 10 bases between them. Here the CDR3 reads CASGGVYNEQFF. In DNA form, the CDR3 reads TGTGCCAGCGGCGGGGTCTACAATGAGCAGTTCTTC.

CDR3 nucleotides: TGTGCCTGGAGTGTACGGGCAGGGGGGCAGCCCCAGCATTTT. Protein product: CAWSVRAGGQPQHF. The chain joins TRBV30 to TRBJ1-5; 7 nucleotides agree with TRBD1. This CDR3 has 14 amino acids. Germline trimming cut 0 bases from V and 7 bases from J; bases unmatched to any gene: 6. Germline V lookup: CDR1 GTSNPN, CDR2 SVGIG (reference sequence).

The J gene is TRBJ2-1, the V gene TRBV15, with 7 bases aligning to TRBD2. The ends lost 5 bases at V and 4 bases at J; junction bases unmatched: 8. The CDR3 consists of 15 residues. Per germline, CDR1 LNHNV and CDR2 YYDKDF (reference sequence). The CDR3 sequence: CATSSGPSGYNEQFF. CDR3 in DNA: TGTGCCACCAGCTCTGGGCCTAGCGGTTACAATGAGCAGTTCTTC.

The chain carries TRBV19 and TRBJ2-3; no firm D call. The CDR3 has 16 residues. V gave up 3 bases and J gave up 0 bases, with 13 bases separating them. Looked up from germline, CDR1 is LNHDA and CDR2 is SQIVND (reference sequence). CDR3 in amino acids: CASSIGSGSSTDTQYF. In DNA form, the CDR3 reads TGTGCCAGTAGTATCGGTAGTGGATCTAGCACAGATACGCAGTATTTT.

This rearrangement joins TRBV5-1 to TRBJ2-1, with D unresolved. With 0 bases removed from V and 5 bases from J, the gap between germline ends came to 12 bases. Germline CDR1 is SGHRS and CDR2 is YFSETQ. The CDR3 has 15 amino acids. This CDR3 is CASSLATPTNNEQFF. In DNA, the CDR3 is TGCGCCAGCAGCTTGGCTACCCCCACCAACAATGAGCAGTTCTTC.

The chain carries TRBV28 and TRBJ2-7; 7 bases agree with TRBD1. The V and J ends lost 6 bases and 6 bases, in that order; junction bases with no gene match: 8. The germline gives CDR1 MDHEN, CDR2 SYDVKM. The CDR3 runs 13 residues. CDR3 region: CASSPLDRAEQYF. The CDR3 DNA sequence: TGTGCCAGCAGCCCCCTTGACAGGGCCGAGCAGTACTTC.

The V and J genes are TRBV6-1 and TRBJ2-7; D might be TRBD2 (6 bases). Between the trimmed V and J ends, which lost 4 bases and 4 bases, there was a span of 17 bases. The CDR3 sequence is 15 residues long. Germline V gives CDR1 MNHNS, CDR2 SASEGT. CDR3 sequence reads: CASSGTGTPEYEQYF. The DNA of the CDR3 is TGTGCCAGCAGTGGAACCGGGACTCCGGAATACGAGCAGTACTTC.

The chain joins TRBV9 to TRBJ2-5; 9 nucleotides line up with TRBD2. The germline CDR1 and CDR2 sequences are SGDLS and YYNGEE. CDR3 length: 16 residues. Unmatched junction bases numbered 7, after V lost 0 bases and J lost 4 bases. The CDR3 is CASSVEVAGASETQYF. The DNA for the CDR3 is TGTGCCAGCAGCGTAGAGGTAGCGGGAGCTTCAGAGACCCAGTACTTC. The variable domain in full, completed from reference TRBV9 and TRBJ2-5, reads DSGVTQTPKHLITATGQRVTLRCSPRSGDLSVYWYQQSLDQGLQFLIQYYNGEERAKGNILERFSAQQFPDLHSELNLSSLELGDSALYFCASSVEVAGASETQYFGPGTRLLVL.

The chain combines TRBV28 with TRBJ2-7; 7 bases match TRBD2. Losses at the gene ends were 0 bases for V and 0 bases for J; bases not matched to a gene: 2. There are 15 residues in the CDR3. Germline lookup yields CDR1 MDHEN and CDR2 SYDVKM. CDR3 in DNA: TGTGCCAGCAGTTTATGGGCTAGCGGCTCCTACGAGCAGTACTTC. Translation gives CASSLWASGSYEQYF.

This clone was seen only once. This CDR3 reads CASRPLSLTGDLNTEAFF. CDR3 in DNA: TGTGCCAGTAGACCCTTAAGCTTGACAGGGGACTTGAACACTGAAGCTTTCTTT. The chain joins TRBV19 to TRBJ1-1, with 8 bases identical to TRBD1. The CDR3 has 18 amino acids. V dropped 6 bases and J dropped 0; count of bases not matched to a gene: 15. Germline lookup yields CDR1 LNHDA and CDR2 SQIVND (reference sequence).

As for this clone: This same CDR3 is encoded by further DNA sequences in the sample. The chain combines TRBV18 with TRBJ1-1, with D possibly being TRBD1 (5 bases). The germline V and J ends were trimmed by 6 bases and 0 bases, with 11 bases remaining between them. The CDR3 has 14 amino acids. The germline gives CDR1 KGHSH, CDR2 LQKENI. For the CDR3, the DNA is TGTGCCAGCTCCCCCGGGGGATTGAACACTGAAGCTTTCTTT. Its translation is CASSPGGLNTEAFF.

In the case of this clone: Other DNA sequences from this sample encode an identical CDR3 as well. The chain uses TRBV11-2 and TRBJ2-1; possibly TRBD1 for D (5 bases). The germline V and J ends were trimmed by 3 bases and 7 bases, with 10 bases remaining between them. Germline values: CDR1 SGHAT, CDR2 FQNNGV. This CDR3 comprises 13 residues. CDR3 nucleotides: TGTGCCAGCAGCTTGGGGCAGGTGAATGAGCAGTTCTTC. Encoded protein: CASSLGQVNEQFF.

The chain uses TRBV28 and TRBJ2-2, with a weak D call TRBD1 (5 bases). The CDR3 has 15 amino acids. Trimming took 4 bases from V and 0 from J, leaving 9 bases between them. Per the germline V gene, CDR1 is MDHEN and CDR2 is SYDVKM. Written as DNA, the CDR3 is TGTGCCAGCAGTTCCCCAGGGACGAACACCGGGGAGCTGTTTTTT. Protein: CASSSPGTNTGELFF. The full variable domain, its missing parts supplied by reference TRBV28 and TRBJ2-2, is DVKVTQSSRYLVKRTGEKVFLECVQDMDHENMFWYRQDPGLGLRLIYFSYDVKMKEKGDIPEGYSVSREKKERFSLILESASTNQTSMYLCASSSPGTNTGELFFGEGSRLTVL.

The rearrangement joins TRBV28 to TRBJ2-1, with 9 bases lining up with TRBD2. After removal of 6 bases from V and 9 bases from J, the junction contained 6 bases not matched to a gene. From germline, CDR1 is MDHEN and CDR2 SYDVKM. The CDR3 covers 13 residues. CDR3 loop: CASRASGNFEQFF. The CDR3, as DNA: TGTGCCAGCAGGGCTAGCGGGAATTTTGAGCAGTTCTTC.

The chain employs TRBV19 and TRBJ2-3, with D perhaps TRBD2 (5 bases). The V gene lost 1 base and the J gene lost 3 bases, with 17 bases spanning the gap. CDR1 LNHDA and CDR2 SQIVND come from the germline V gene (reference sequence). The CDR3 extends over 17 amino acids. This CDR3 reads CASSIGFGRGRTDTQYF. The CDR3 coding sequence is TGTGCCAGTAGTATAGGGTTCGGTCGGGGAAGGACAGATACGCAGTATTTT.

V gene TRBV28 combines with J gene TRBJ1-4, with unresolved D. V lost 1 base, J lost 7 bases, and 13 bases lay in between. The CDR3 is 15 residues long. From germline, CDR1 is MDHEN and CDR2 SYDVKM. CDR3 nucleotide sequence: TGTGCCAGCAGTTTATACGGGTCGAGGCCTGAAAAACTGTTTTTT. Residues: CASSLYGSRPEKLFF.

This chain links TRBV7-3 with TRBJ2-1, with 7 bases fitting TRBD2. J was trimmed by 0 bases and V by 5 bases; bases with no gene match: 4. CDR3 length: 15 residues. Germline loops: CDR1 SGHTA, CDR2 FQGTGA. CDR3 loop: CASSPGGTSYNEQFF. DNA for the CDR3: TGTGCCAGCAGCCCGGGGGGTACCTCCTACAATGAGCAGTTCTTC. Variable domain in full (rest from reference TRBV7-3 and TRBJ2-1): GAGVSQTPSNKVTEKGKYVELRCDPISGHTALYWYRQSLGQGPEFLIYFQGTGAADDSGLPNDRFFAVRPEGSVSTLKIQRTERGDSAVYLCASSPGGTSYNEQFFGPGTRLTVL.

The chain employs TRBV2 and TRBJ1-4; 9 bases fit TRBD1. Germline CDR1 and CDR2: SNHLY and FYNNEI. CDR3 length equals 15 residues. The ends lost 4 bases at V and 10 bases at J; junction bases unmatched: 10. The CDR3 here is CASSVQGAIVGKLFF. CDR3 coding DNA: TGTGCCAGCAGTGTACAGGGGGCTATCGTCGGAAAACTGTTTTTT.

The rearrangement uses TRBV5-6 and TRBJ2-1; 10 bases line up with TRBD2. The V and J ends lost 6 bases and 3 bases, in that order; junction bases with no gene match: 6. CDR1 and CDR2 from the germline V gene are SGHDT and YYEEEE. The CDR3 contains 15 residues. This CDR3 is CASIFGTSVYNEQFF. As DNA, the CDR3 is TGTGCCAGCATCTTCGGGACTAGCGTCTACAATGAGCAGTTCTTC.

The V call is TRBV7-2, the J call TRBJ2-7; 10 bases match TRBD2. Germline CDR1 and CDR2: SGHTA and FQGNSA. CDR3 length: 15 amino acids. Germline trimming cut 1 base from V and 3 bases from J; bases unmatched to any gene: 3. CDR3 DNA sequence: TGTGCCAGCAGCTTAGGGACTAGCGGAGTCTACGAGCAGTACTTC. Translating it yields CASSLGTSGVYEQYF. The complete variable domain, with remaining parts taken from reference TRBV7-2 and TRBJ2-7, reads GAGVSQSPSNKVTEKGKDVELRCDPISGHTALYWYRQSLGQGLEFLIYFQGNSAPDKSGLPSDRFSAERTGGSVSTLTIQRTQQEDSAVYLCASSLGTSGVYEQYFGPGTRLTVT.